Detailed here is one TCR beta chain. The antigen is not known. The protocol was immunoSEQ multiplex PCR, while the TCRdb copy is restricted to in-frame clones and leaves out a portion. Of roughly 150,000 clones listed, 80% to 95% are singletons. These data belong to a study of T cell responses to AZD1222 COVID-19 vaccine. Study-level findings and limits: Clonal diversity was possibly underestimated, and the donors were mostly white British, with more females. Once two AZD1222 doses were given, Spike-specific TCR breadth and depth went up. Baseline seropositivity characterized only six AZD1222 recipients.

This CDR3 region has 15 residues. Trimming removed 10 bases at V and 0 bases at J, with 18 bases between. Germline loops: CDR1 WNHNN, CDR2 SYGVQD (reference sequence). The clonotype was recovered from an adult in good health. The chain couples TRBV10-1 to TRBJ1-2; D is unresolved. The specimen comprised peripheral blood, sampled on day 0 of AZD1222 vaccination. The CDR3 nucleotides are TGCGCCAACTGGATAGTCGGGGTTTCTAACTATGGCTACACCTTC. Amino acids: CANWIVGVSNYGYTF.